This T cell receptor beta chain was captured in a study of CD8 T cells in Susac syndrome. Sequencing of TCR beta was performed on blood CD8+ T cells and on blood CD4+ T cells. This CDR3 spans 14 amino acids. Trimming stripped 0 bases from V and 2 bases from J, with 8 bases between. Germline lookup yields CDR1 LGHDT and CDR2 YNNKEL (reference sequence). Reverse transcription used roughly 0.45 to 1 ug RNA and random hexamers. The amplification used immunoSEQ multiplex PCR on TCR beta CDR3; it spanned 54 Vbeta and 13 Jbeta. Via MiXCR, TCRdb re-called the immunoSEQ multiplex PCR reads, giving one row per CDR3 protein. The table lists approximately 140,000 distinct CDR3 sequences, around 95% of them singletons.

The receptor was derived from a human donor with multiple sclerosis. Sequencing was done on a sample of CD4+ T cells from PBMCs. The chain has TRBV3-1 and TRBJ2-7; D is unclear. For the CDR3, the DNA is TGTGCCAGCAGCCAAGAGGCGGTAACCTACGAGCAGTACTTC. Amino acids: CASSQEAVTYEQYF.